Listed below are T cell receptor beta chains from one sample, sequenced in a study of blood T cells in healthy people across ages. TCRdb re-analysed the 5' RACE reads in MiXCR, keeping a single row per CDR3 protein. This sample carries approximately 800,000 distinct CDR3 sequences, approximately 59% of them seen once, and the ten largest clones take roughly 26%. Sequencing was done on a sample of blood. These receptors all come from a man younger than 45 in good health. Both conserved end residues are part of each CDR3. D genes are given only for firm matches. Part of the rows lack a size; the others show once, few, many or a class for expanded clones.

size	D	V	J	CDR3	DNA
few	-	TRBV7-2	TRBJ2-7	CASSSGTRQYF	TGTGCCAGCAGTTCTGGGACTCGGCAGTACTTC
-	-	TRBV4-3	TRBJ1-4	CASSQGDGNEKLFF	TGCGCCAGCAGCCAAGGGGATGGGAATGAAAAACTGTTTTTT
few	TRBD1	TRBV7-2	TRBJ2-5	CASSLQGARETQYF	TGTGCCAGCAGCCTACAGGGGGCGCGGGAGACCCAGTACTTC
-	-	TRBV7-9	TRBJ1-1	CASSGSGREAFF	TGTGCCAGCAGTGGATCGGGTCGTGAAGCTTTCTTT
-	TRBD1	TRBV24-1	TRBJ1-6	CAASATGVSPLHF	TGTGCCGCCAGTGCCACAGGGGTCTCACCCCTCCACTTT
-	TRBD2	TRBV20-1	TRBJ2-5	CSAYSTSGGETQYF	TGCAGTGCCTACTCGACTAGCGGGGGAGAGACCCAGTACTTC
-	-	TRBV5-1	TRBJ2-7	CASSFPRRDPLDEQYF	TGCGCCAGCAGCTTTCCGCGGCGGGACCCGCTGGACGAGCAGTACTTC
-	TRBD1	TRBV4-3	TRBJ2-7	CASSQVLTGAHEQYF	TGCGCCAGCAGCCAAGTATTAACAGGGGCCCACGAGCAGTACTTC
few	-	TRBV4-3	TRBJ1-2	CASSQAGRGGYTF	TGCGCCAGCAGCCAAGCGGGGAGAGGTGGCTACACCTTC
-	TRBD1	TRBV24-1	TRBJ2-3	CATSDWGQGTDTQYF	TGTGCCACCAGTGATTGGGGACAGGGGACAGATACGCAGTATTTT
-	-	TRBV29-1	TRBJ2-3	CSSRGDTQYF	TGCAGCTCCCGGGGGGATACGCAGTATTTT
once	TRBD1	TRBV5-1	TRBJ2-3	CASSLAGGTGFADTQYF	TGCGCCAGCAGCTTGGCCGGCGGGACAGGGTTCGCAGATACGCAGTATTTT
-	TRBD2	TRBV28	TRBJ2-1	CASSVFGGAPPNEQFF	TGTGCCAGCAGCGTTTTCGGGGGGGCTCCCCCCAATGAGCAGTTCTTC
few	-	TRBV6-5	TRBJ2-5	CASSYGWTTKETQYF	TGTGCCAGCAGTTACGGTTGGACTACCAAAGAGACCCAGTACTTC
-	-	TRBV4-1	TRBJ2-7	CASSQPRQTDNEQYF	TGCGCCAGCAGCCAACCCCGACAGACAGACAATGAGCAGTACTTC
-	TRBD1	TRBV12-3/TRBV12-4	TRBJ2-7	CASSGQSSRGLAYEQYF	TGTGCCAGCTCTGGCCAGAGCTCCAGGGGGCTAGCCTACGAGCAGTACTTC
-	-	TRBV20-1	TRBJ2-1	CSARSIEQFF	TGCAGTGCTAGAAGCATTGAGCAGTTCTTC
-	TRBD2	TRBV7-2	TRBJ2-7	CASSASGVNYEQYF	TGTGCCAGCAGCGCTAGCGGGGTGAACTACGAGCAGTACTTC
-	TRBD1	TRBV20-1	TRBJ1-5	CSAKDRSYSNQPQHF	TGCAGTGCTAAGGACAGGAGTTATAGCAATCAGCCCCAGCATTTT
once	TRBD1	TRBV20-1	TRBJ1-1	CSALRQGINTEAFF	TGCAGTGCTCTAAGACAGGGTATAAACACTGAAGCTTTCTTT
-	-	TRBV6-1	TRBJ2-3	CASSEVVSTDTQYF	TGTGCCAGCAGTGAAGTTGTCAGTACAGATACGCAGTATTTT
once	-	TRBV2	TRBJ2-7	CASNGQWDNEQYF	TGTGCCAGCAACGGACAGTGGGACAACGAGCAGTACTTC
-	-	TRBV5-1	TRBJ2-5	CASSLETDPREQYF	TGCGCCAGCAGCTTGGAGACGGACCCTCGGGAGCAGTACTTC
-	-	TRBV20-1	TRBJ2-3	CSAREGTRTPDTQYF	TGCAGTGCTAGAGAGGGGACCAGAACCCCAGATACGCAGTATTTT
-	-	TRBV6-6	TRBJ1-4	CASERADIEGLFF	TGTGCCAGCGAGAGGGCGGACATCGAGGGACTGTTTTTT
few	-	TRBV29-1	TRBJ2-7	CSVARSHYEQYF	TGCAGCGTTGCTCGCAGCCACTACGAGCAGTACTTC
few	-	TRBV4-3	TRBJ2-4	CASSQGPRNFKNIQYF	TGCGCCAGCAGCCAGGGCCCCAGAAACTTCAAAAACATTCAGTACTTC
-	TRBD2	TRBV6-6	TRBJ2-7	CASSPKTGGHDEQYF	TGTGCCAGCAGTCCCAAAACGGGGGGGCATGACGAGCAGTACTTC
few	-	TRBV20-1	TRBJ2-3	CSAPDPGTRGDTQYF	TGCAGTGCTCCGGATCCCGGGACCCGGGGAGATACGCAGTATTTT
-	-	TRBV6-6	TRBJ1-2	CASSLTTGKSGYIF	TGTGCCAGCAGTCTAACCACAGGAAAAAGTGGCTACATCTTC
-	-	TRBV10-3	TRBJ2-5	CAISAGRRGETQYF	TGTGCCATCAGTGCAGGTCGTCGAGGGGAGACCCAGTACTTC
-	-	TRBV7-2	TRBJ2-7	CASSSITGRRKYEQYF	TGTGCCAGCAGCTCCATAACGGGCAGAAGAAAATACGAGCAGTACTTC
-	-	TRBV27	TRBJ1-1	CASSLSVDPVTEAFF	TGTGCCAGCAGTTTATCCGTGGACCCGGTGACTGAAGCTTTCTTT
few	-	TRBV10-3	TRBJ2-7	CAISGQVSGYEQYF	TGTGCCATCAGCGGACAAGTCTCTGGCTACGAGCAGTACTTC
-	-	TRBV7-9	TRBJ2-3	CASSPRRSDTQYF	TGTGCCAGCAGTCCTCGCCGGTCCGATACGCAGTATTTT
-	TRBD2	TRBV15	TRBJ2-1	CATSRVLAGAYNEQFF	TGTGCCACCAGCAGAGTCTTAGCGGGGGCCTACAATGAGCAGTTCTTC
-	-	TRBV4-3	TRBJ2-7	CASSQGTPDLYSYEQYF	TGCGCCAGCAGCCAAGGGACACCTGACCTGTACTCCTACGAGCAGTACTTC
few	-	TRBV9	TRBJ2-4	CASSVDSQGRDIQYF	TGTGCCAGCAGCGTAGATAGTCAGGGTAGAGACATTCAGTACTTC
-	TRBD2	TRBV20-1	TRBJ2-5	CSAFGLAQETQYF	TGCAGTGCTTTCGGACTAGCGCAAGAGACCCAGTACTTC
few	TRBD2	TRBV9	TRBJ2-3	CASSVERGTTDTQYF	TGTGCCAGCAGCGTAGAGCGGGGGACCACAGATACGCAGTATTTT
few	-	TRBV20-1	TRBJ2-5	CSARPPLGETQYF	TGCAGTGCTAGACCCCCACTAGGGGAGACCCAGTACTTC
-	-	TRBV5-1	TRBJ1-1	CASSLFAGVGEAFF	TGCGCCAGCAGCTTGTTTGCCGGGGTCGGTGAAGCTTTCTTT
-	TRBD1	TRBV29-1	TRBJ2-3	CSMDRGPADTQYF	TGCAGCATGGACAGGGGGCCGGCAGATACGCAGTATTTT
-	TRBD2	TRBV20-1	TRBJ2-3	CSAGQTSGGTDTQYF	TGCAGTGCAGGTCAGACTAGCGGGGGGACAGATACGCAGTATTTT
-	-	TRBV4-3	TRBJ1-2	CASSQARTYGYTF	TGCGCCAGCAGCCAAGCCAGGACCTATGGCTACACCTTC